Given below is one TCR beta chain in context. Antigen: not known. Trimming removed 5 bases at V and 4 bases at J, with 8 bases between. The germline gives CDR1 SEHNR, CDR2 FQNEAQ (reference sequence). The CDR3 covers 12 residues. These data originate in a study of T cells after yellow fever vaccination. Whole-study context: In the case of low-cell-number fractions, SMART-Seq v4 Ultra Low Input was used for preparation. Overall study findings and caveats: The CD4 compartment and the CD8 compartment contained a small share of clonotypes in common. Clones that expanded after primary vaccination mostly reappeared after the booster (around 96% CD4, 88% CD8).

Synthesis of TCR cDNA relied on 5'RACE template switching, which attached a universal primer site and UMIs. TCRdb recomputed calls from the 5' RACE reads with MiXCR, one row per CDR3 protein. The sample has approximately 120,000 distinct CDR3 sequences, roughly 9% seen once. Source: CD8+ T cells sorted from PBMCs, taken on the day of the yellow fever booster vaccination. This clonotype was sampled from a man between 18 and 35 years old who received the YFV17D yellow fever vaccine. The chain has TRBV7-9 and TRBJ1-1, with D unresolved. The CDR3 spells CASSALGTEAFF. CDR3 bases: TGTGCCAGCAGCGCCCTGGGCACTGAAGCTTTCTTT. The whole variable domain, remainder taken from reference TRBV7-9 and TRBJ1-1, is DTGVSQNPRHKITKRGQNVTFRCDPISEHNRLYWYRQTLGQGPEFLTYFQNEAQLEKSRLLSDRFSAERPKGSFSTLEIQRTEQGDSAMYLCASSALGTEAFFGQGTRLTVV.